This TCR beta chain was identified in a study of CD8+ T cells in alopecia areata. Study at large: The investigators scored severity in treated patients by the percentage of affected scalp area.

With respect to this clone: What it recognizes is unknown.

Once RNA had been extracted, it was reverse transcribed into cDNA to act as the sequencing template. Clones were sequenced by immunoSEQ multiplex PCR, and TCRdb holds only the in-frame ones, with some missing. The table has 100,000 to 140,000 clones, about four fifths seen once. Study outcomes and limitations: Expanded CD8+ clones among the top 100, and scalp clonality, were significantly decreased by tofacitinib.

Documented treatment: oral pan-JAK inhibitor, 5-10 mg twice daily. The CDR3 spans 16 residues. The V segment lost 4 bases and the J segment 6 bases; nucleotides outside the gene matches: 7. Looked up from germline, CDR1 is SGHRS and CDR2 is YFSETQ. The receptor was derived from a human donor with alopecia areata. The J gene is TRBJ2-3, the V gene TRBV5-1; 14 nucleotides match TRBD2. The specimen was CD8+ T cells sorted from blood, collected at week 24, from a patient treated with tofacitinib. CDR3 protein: CASSPGTSGGIDTQYF. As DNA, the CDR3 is TGCGCCAGCAGCCCAGGGACTAGCGGGGGTATCGATACGCAGTATTTT. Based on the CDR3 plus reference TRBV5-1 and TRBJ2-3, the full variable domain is KAGVTQTPRYLIKTRGQQVTLSCSPISGHRSVSWYQQTPGQGLQFLFEYFSETQRNKGNFPGRFSGRQFSNSRSEMNVSTLELGDSALYLCASSPGTSGGIDTQYFGPGTRLTVL.